A selection of T cell receptor beta chains follows, all from one sample in a study of vaccination effects on CD4 cells after COVID-19. The repertoire was sequenced with immunoSEQ multiplex PCR; TCRdb's copy has only in-frame clones and lacks some. The repertoire holds about 74,000 clones, with 77% as singletons. Antigen specificity for these receptors is unknown. This material consisted of CD4+ T cells from PBMCs cultured without peptide, taken before COVID-19 vaccination. The receptors stem from a human donor who received a COVID-19 vaccine. The CDR3 runs from the conserved cysteine through the conserved F or W. D genes are given only for firm matches. Size is omitted from some rows. Given values are once, few, many or a class for expanded clones.

V gene: TRBV18
clone size: few
D gene: .
J gene: TRBJ1-6
CDR3 DNA: TGTGCCAGCTCCCAACCGATGGGCAGGGCTAATTCACCCCTCCACTTT
CDR3 protein: CASSQPMGRANSPLHF

V gene: TRBV7-8
clone size: .
D gene: .
J gene: TRBJ1-1
CDR3 DNA: TGTGCCAGCAGCACTTTTTTACCGAACACTGAAGCTTTCTTT
CDR3 protein: CASSTFLPNTEAFF

V gene: TRBV24-1
clone size: .
D gene: .
J gene: TRBJ2-2
CDR3 DNA: TGTGCCACCAGCTCGCAAAGGGGGAACACCGGGGAGCTGTTTTTT
CDR3 protein: CATSSQRGNTGELFF

V gene: TRBV5-1
clone size: .
D gene: .
J gene: TRBJ2-3
CDR3 DNA: TGCGCCAGCAGAAGGAGTAGCACAGATACGCAGTATTTT
CDR3 protein: CASRRSSTDTQYF

V gene: TRBV6-1
clone size: .
D gene: .
J gene: TRBJ1-5
CDR3 DNA: TGTGCCAGCAGTGAATTTGGGCAGAACAATCAGCCCCAGCATTTT
CDR3 protein: CASSEFGQNNQPQHF

V gene: TRBV12-3/TRBV12-4
clone size: .
D gene: .
J gene: TRBJ1-1
CDR3 DNA: TGTGCCAGCAGTCGCCCTTCCAACACTGAAGCTTTCTTT
CDR3 protein: CASSRPSNTEAFF

V gene: TRBV5-1
clone size: .
D gene: TRBD1
J gene: TRBJ1-4
CDR3 DNA: TGCGCCAGCAGTTGGGGGACAGGTGAAGAAAAACTGTTTTTT
CDR3 protein: CASSWGTGEEKLFF

V gene: TRBV24-1
clone size: .
D gene: .
J gene: TRBJ2-3
CDR3 DNA: TGTGCCACCAGTGATCGGATGACAGGGAGGGATACGCAGTATTTT
CDR3 protein: CATSDRMTGRDTQYF

V gene: TRBV18
clone size: once
D gene: TRBD2
J gene: TRBJ2-1
CDR3 DNA: TGTGCCAGCTCAAGGACTAGCGGGGGCTCCTACAATGAGCAGTTCTTC
CDR3 protein: CASSRTSGGSYNEQFF

V gene: TRBV18
clone size: .
D gene: TRBD1
J gene: TRBJ1-1
CDR3 DNA: TGTGCCAGCTCACGGGGACAGGGTTTGAACACTGAAGCTTTCTTT
CDR3 protein: CASSRGQGLNTEAFF

V gene: TRBV11-2
clone size: few
D gene: .
J gene: TRBJ2-5
CDR3 DNA: TGTGCCAGCAGAAATCAGGTTTTGAAGGAGACCCAGTACTTC
CDR3 protein: CASRNQVLKETQYF

V gene: TRBV6-2/TRBV6-3
clone size: .
D gene: .
J gene: TRBJ1-6
CDR3 DNA: TGTGCCAGCAGTACAAATTCACCCCTCCACTTT
CDR3 protein: CASSTNSPLHF

V gene: TRBV10-1
clone size: .
D gene: TRBD1
J gene: TRBJ2-5
CDR3 DNA: TGCGCCAGCAGCCGGGACAGGGGAATGGAAGAGACCCAGTACTTC
CDR3 protein: CASSRDRGMEETQYF

V gene: TRBV9
clone size: .
D gene: TRBD1
J gene: TRBJ1-1
CDR3 DNA: TGTGCCAGCAGCGCGCTAAGGGGGCCGAACACTGAAGCTTTCTTT
CDR3 protein: CASSALRGPNTEAFF

V gene: TRBV19
clone size: .
D gene: TRBD2
J gene: TRBJ2-1
CDR3 DNA: TGTGCCACCGGGACTAGCGGGGGCGTCCGCAATGAGCAGTTCTTC
CDR3 protein: CATGTSGGVRNEQFF

V gene: TRBV7-3
clone size: .
D gene: .
J gene: TRBJ1-6
CDR3 DNA: TGTGCCAGCAGCTTACTCCCCGACTATAATTCACCCCTCCACTTT
CDR3 protein: CASSLLPDYNSPLHF

V gene: TRBV5-1
clone size: .
D gene: .
J gene: TRBJ1-1
CDR3 DNA: TGCGCCAGCAGCTTCACGGAAGGCACTGAAGCTTTCTTT
CDR3 protein: CASSFTEGTEAFF

V gene: TRBV5-5
clone size: .
D gene: TRBD1
J gene: TRBJ2-5
CDR3 DNA: TGTGCCCTACAGGGGGCCCAAGAGACCCAGTACTTC
CDR3 protein: CALQGAQETQYF

V gene: TRBV27
clone size: .
D gene: TRBD1
J gene: TRBJ2-1
CDR3 DNA: TGTGCCAGCAGTTTTGGGACAGGGAAAAATGAGCAGTTCTTC
CDR3 protein: CASSFGTGKNEQFF

V gene: TRBV7-2
clone size: once
D gene: .
J gene: TRBJ1-1
CDR3 DNA: TGTGCCAGCAGCCCATCGCAGGGGAACACTGAAGCTTTCTTT
CDR3 protein: CASSPSQGNTEAFF

V gene: TRBV6-5
clone size: .
D gene: .
J gene: TRBJ1-6
CDR3 DNA: TGTGCCAGCGTTATGAGTGCACAGGGTTTAACACCCCTCCACTTT
CDR3 protein: CASVMSAQGLTPLHF

V gene: TRBV30
clone size: few
D gene: .
J gene: TRBJ1-4
CDR3 DNA: TGTGCCTGGCGGGACCCTCCCGCTGAAAAACTGTTTTTT
CDR3 protein: CAWRDPPAEKLFF

V gene: TRBV7-2
clone size: .
D gene: TRBD2
J gene: TRBJ2-1
CDR3 DNA: TGTGCCAGCAGGCCTAGCGGGGGGGCAGCCAATGAGCAGTTCTTC
CDR3 protein: CASRPSGGAANEQFF

V gene: TRBV6-5
clone size: .
D gene: TRBD1
J gene: TRBJ2-3
CDR3 DNA: TGTGCCAGCACACGACCGGGACAGGGTACAGATACGCAGTATTTT
CDR3 protein: CASTRPGQGTDTQYF

V gene: TRBV6-5
clone size: .
D gene: .
J gene: TRBJ1-1
CDR3 DNA: TGTGCCAGCGGAAGCGAGGGGGGTAGAAGTGAAGCTTTCTTT
CDR3 protein: CASGSEGGRSEAFF

V gene: TRBV4-2
clone size: .
D gene: TRBD2
J gene: TRBJ2-3
CDR3 DNA: TGTGCCAGCAGCCAAGATCGGAGCGGGGGGGGTAGCACAGATACGCAGTATTTT
CDR3 protein: CASSQDRSGGGSTDTQYF

V gene: TRBV18
clone size: .
D gene: TRBD1
J gene: TRBJ1-2
CDR3 DNA: TGTGCCAGCTCACCGGGACAGGGGGCGGAGGGCTACACCTTC
CDR3 protein: CASSPGQGAEGYTF

V gene: TRBV5-4
clone size: .
D gene: TRBD1
J gene: TRBJ2-3
CDR3 DNA: TGTGCCAGCAGACATTGGGACAGTAGCACAGATACGCAGTATTTT
CDR3 protein: CASRHWDSSTDTQYF

V gene: TRBV29-1
clone size: .
D gene: TRBD1
J gene: TRBJ1-2
CDR3 DNA: TGCAGCGTTGAAGTCTCGGACAGGCCCTATGGCTACACCTTC
CDR3 protein: CSVEVSDRPYGYTF

V gene: TRBV9
clone size: .
D gene: .
J gene: TRBJ1-1
CDR3 DNA: TGTGCCAGCAGCGTACTCGCGGAGAACACTGAAGCTTTCTTT
CDR3 protein: CASSVLAENTEAFF

V gene: TRBV2
clone size: .
D gene: .
J gene: TRBJ1-2
CDR3 DNA: TGTGCCAGCAGTGAACGAAGAATCTATGGCTACACCTTC
CDR3 protein: CASSERRIYGYTF

V gene: TRBV18
clone size: few
D gene: .
J gene: TRBJ2-2
CDR3 DNA: TGTGCCAGCTCACCAAGCTTCGGAGGGGGCCGCACCGGGGAGCTGTTTTTT
CDR3 protein: CASSPSFGGGRTGELFF

V gene: TRBV11-3
clone size: .
D gene: TRBD1
J gene: TRBJ2-1
CDR3 DNA: TGTGCCAGCAGCGACGACAGGGGCCCTTACAATGAGCAGTTCTTC
CDR3 protein: CASSDDRGPYNEQFF

V gene: TRBV10-3
clone size: .
D gene: .
J gene: TRBJ1-5
CDR3 DNA: TGTGCCATCAGTGATTCAACAGGACAGCCCCAGCATTTT
CDR3 protein: CAISDSTGQPQHF

V gene: TRBV5-1
clone size: .
D gene: .
J gene: TRBJ2-3
CDR3 DNA: TGCGCCAGCAGCTCCGGGACTCCTAGCACAGATACGCAGTATTTT
CDR3 protein: CASSSGTPSTDTQYF

V gene: TRBV7-2
clone size: once
D gene: TRBD1
J gene: TRBJ1-4
CDR3 DNA: TGTGCCAGCAGGCAAACAGGGGGAACTAATGAAAAACTGTTTTTT
CDR3 protein: CASRQTGGTNEKLFF